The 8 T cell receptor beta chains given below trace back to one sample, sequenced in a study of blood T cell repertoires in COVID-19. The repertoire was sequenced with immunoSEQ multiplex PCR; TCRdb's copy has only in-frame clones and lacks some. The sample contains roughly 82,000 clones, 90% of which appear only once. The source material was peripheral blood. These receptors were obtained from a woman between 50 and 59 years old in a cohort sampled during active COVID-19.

CDR3 DNA sequence: TGTGCCAGCGCGAACAGCCGATATCAGCCCCAGCATTTT. Amino acids: CASANSRYQPQHF. The chain employs TRBV27 and TRBJ1-5; no definite D call. Trimming removed 8 bases from V and 5 bases from J, with 13 bases in between. Germline CDR1 and CDR2: MNHEY and SMNVEV (reference sequence). This CDR3 is 13 amino acids long.

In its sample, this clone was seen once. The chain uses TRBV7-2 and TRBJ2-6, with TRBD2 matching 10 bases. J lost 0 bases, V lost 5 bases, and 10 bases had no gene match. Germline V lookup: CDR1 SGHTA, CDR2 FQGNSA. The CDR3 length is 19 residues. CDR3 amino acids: CASSDSQLAGSSGANVLTF. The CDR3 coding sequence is TGTGCCAGCAGCGACTCGCAACTAGCGGGAAGCTCTGGGGCCAACGTCCTGACTTTC.

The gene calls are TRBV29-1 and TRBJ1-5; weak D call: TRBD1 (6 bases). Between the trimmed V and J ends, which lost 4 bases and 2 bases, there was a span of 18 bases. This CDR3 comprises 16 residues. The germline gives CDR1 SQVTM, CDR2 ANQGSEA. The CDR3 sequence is CSVGESGARGNQPQHF. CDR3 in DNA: TGCAGCGTTGGGGAGTCAGGGGCTAGGGGCAATCAGCCCCAGCATTTT.

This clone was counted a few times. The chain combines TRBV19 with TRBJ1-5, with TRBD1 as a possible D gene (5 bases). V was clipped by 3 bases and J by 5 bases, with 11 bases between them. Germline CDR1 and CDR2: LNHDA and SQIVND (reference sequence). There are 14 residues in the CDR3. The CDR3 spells CASSIMGGDQPQHF. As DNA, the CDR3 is TGTGCCAGTAGTATCATGGGGGGTGATCAGCCCCAGCATTTT.

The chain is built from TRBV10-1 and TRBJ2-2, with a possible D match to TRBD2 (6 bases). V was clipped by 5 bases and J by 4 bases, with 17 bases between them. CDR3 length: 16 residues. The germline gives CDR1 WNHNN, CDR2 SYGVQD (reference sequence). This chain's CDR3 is CASSPVRDLLTGELFF. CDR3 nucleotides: TGCGCCAGCAGTCCCGTCCGGGACTTACTCACCGGGGAGCTGTTTTTT.

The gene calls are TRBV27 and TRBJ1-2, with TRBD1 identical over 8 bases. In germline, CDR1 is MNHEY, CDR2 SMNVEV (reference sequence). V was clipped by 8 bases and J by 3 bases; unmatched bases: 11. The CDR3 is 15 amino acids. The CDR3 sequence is CASRRLGQAYYGYTF. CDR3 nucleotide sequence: TGTGCCAGCCGAAGGTTGGGACAGGCTTACTATGGCTACACCTTC.

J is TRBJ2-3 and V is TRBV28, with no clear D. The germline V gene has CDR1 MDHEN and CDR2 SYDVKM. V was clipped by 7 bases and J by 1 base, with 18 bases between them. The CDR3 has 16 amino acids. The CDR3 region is CASTESDPRGTDTQYF. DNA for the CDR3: TGTGCCAGCACGGAGTCTGATCCCCGGGGCACAGATACGCAGTATTTT.

The CDR3 DNA follows: TGTGCCACCAGTGATACCGGGACTAGCAACCCCTACAATGAGCAGTTCTTC. This codes for CATSDTGTSNPYNEQFF. The genes are TRBV24-1 and TRBJ2-1; 9 bases align to TRBD2. V gave up 3 bases and J gave up 2 bases; unmatched junction bases: 7. Per germline, CDR1 KGHDR and CDR2 SFDVKD. The CDR3 sequence is 17 residues long.